These 23 T cell receptor beta chains were sequenced from one sample in a study of cytomegalovirus exposure and HLA in healthy donors. The PCR was carried out with 60 Vbeta primers and 13 Jbeta primers. TCRdb's copy holds only in-frame clones and misses some; the assay was immunoSEQ multiplex PCR. The sample has approximately 170,000 clones; over 60% are singletons. The sequenced sample was PBMCs. These receptors were taken from a female donor in good health and CMV-seronegative.

V is TRBV5-1 and J is TRBJ2-2; no clear D gene. The CDR3 spans 12 residues. Per the germline V gene, CDR1 is SGHRS and CDR2 is YFSETQ. Trimming removed 5 bases from V and 5 bases from J, with 7 bases in between. CDR3 region: CASSEETGELFF. The CDR3 nucleotides are TGCGCCAGCAGTGAGGAGACCGGGGAGCTGTTTTTT.

The chain is built from TRBV29-1 and TRBJ1-1; D may be TRBD1 (5 bases). The V end was cut by 3 bases, the J end by 3 bases, with 8 bases between. This CDR3 is built from 12 residues. Per the germline V gene, CDR1 is SQVTM and CDR2 is ANQGSEA. The DNA of the CDR3 is TGCAGCGTTGACAGGGTTGACACTGAAGCTTTCTTT. Translated: CSVDRVDTEAFF.

This clone was picked up a small number of times. The chain uses TRBV7-3 and TRBJ2-1, with 12 bases lining up with TRBD1. V trimming: 1 base; J trimming: 7 bases; junction bases outside the gene matches: 5. Germline CDR1 and CDR2: SGHTA and FQGTGA. The CDR3 covers 16 residues. CDR3 DNA: TGTGCCAGCAGCTTAATGGGGGACAGGGGGCTGAATGAGCAGTTCTTC. Translated: CASSLMGDRGLNEQFF.

V is TRBV5-1 and J is TRBJ1-3; D is possibly TRBD1 (6 bases). CDR3 length equals 14 residues. V lost 7 bases, J lost 0 bases, and 11 bases lay in between. Germline values: CDR1 SGHRS, CDR2 YFSETQ. CDR3 region: CASSTGPSGNTIYF. The CDR3 DNA sequence: TGCGCCAGCTCGACAGGACCCTCTGGAAACACCATATATTTT.

The chain employs TRBV18 and TRBJ1-1, with D hard to call. Germline assignment: CDR1 KGHSH and CDR2 LQKENI. V was clipped by 3 bases and J by 4 bases, with 15 bases between them. This CDR3 comprises 15 residues. The CDR3 bases are TGTGCCAGCTCACCCTCGGAGTCAGTGGCCACTGAAGCTTTCTTT. This encodes CASSPSESVATEAFF.

The rearrangement uses TRBV27 and TRBJ2-6, with 7 bases aligning to TRBD1. Germline V gene data show CDR1 as MNHEY and CDR2 as SMNVEV (reference sequence). Unmatched junction bases numbered 6, after V lost 7 bases and J lost 0 bases. This CDR3 has 16 amino acids. Here the CDR3 DNA reads TGTGCCAGCAAGGAGACAGGGACCTCTGGGGCCAACGTCCTGACTTTC. Residues: CASKETGTSGANVLTF. The full variable domain, with the rest looked up from reference TRBV27 and TRBJ2-6, is EAQVTQNPRYLITVTGKKLTVTCSQNMNHEYMSWYRQDPGLGLRQIYYSMNVEVTDKGDVPEGYKVSRKEKRNFPLILESPSPNQTSLYFCASKETGTSGANVLTFGAGSRLTVL.

This clone has a handful of counts. The chain combines TRBV5-6 with TRBJ1-2, with D unclear. The CDR3 covers 13 residues. Germline CDR1 reads SGHDT; CDR2 reads YYEEEE. The ends were cut back, 2 bases at V and 4 bases at J, with 9 bases in the middle. CDR3 sequence reads: CASSLSHSYGYTF. CDR3 DNA: TGTGCCAGCAGCTTATCCCACAGCTATGGCTACACCTTC.

The gene calls are TRBV7-2 and TRBJ2-7; D is perhaps TRBD2 (7 bases). Trimming removed 5 bases at V and 4 bases at J, with 15 bases between. The CDR3 has 14 residues. Germline CDR1 is SGHTA and CDR2 is FQGNSA. The CDR3 spells CASSHGGGPYEQYF. CDR3 in DNA: TGTGCCAGCAGCCATGGGGGGGGCCCGTACGAGCAGTACTTC. Supplemented by reference TRBV7-2 and TRBJ2-7, the full variable domain reads GAGVSQSPSNKVTEKGKDVELRCDPISGHTALYWYRQSLGQGLEFLIYFQGNSAPDKSGLPSDRFSAERTGGSVSTLTIQRTQQEDSAVYLCASSHGGGPYEQYFGPGTRLTVT.

V gene TRBV7-9 combines with J gene TRBJ1-2; 8 bases are a match to TRBD1. The length of the CDR3 is 14 residues. V lost 5 bases to trimming and J lost 2 bases; unmatched junction nucleotides: 4. Per the germline V gene, CDR1 is SEHNR and CDR2 is FQNEAQ (reference sequence). In DNA, the CDR3 is TGTGCCAGCAGCCCACGGACAGGGAACTATGGCTACACCTTC. Translation gives CASSPRTGNYGYTF.

The chain couples TRBV11-2 to TRBJ1-6; a weak D match, TRBD1 (5 bases). Trimming pared 0 bases from V and 11 bases from J, leaving 8 bases between. CDR1 SGHAT and CDR2 FQNNGV come from the germline V gene. CDR3 length: 13 amino acids. As DNA, the CDR3 is TGTGCCAGCAGCTTAGAGACAGCAGCACCCCTCCACTTT. Its protein is CASSLETAAPLHF.

J is TRBJ1-2 and V is TRBV5-4, with D possibly being TRBD1 (5 bases). Trimming stripped 4 bases from V and 0 bases from J, with 13 bases between. This CDR3 spans 15 amino acids. Germline V CDR1 and CDR2: SGHNT, YYREEE (reference sequence). The CDR3 DNA is TGTGCCAGCAGCCCTCGACAGACTGCTAACTATGGCTACACCTTC. Translation gives CASSPRQTANYGYTF.

CDR3 protein: CASSFDFSGTYEQYF. The CDR3 DNA reads TGTGCCAGCAGTTTCGATTTTAGCGGGACCTACGAGCAGTACTTC. J is TRBJ2-7 and V is TRBV28, with 8 bases matching TRBD2. Trimming removed 3 bases from V and 2 bases from J; junction bases left unmatched: 6. The CDR3 length is 15 residues. The V gene's germline CDR1 is MDHEN and CDR2 SYDVKM. The entire variable domain, with the rest obtained from reference TRBV28 and TRBJ2-7, is as follows: DVKVTQSSRYLVKRTGEKVFLECVQDMDHENMFWYRQDPGLGLRLIYFSYDVKMKEKGDIPEGYSVSREKKERFSLILESASTNQTSMYLCASSFDFSGTYEQYFGPGTRLTVT.

The chain combines TRBV15 with TRBJ1-2; the D gene is possibly TRBD1 (6 bases). Trimming shortened V by 0 bases and J by 4 bases, and 15 bases separated the two germline ends. The V gene's germline CDR1 is LNHNV and CDR2 YYDKDF (reference sequence). CDR3 length: 16 residues. The CDR3 bases are TGTGCCACCAGCAGAGATCAGCCAGGGGTTGGCTATGGCTACACCTTC. Its translation: CATSRDQPGVGYGYTF.

This chain uses TRBV11-2 with TRBJ2-2, with D hard to call. The CDR3 is 13 residues long. V gave up 5 bases and J gave up 4 bases, with 8 bases separating them. Per the germline V gene, CDR1 is SGHAT and CDR2 is FQNNGV. The CDR3 here is CASSRDITGELFF. The DNA for the CDR3 is TGTGCCAGCAGCCGCGATATCACCGGGGAGCTGTTTTTT.

The rearrangement uses TRBV5-6 and TRBJ1-1, with D unresolved. Germline V gene lookup returns CDR1 SGHDT and CDR2 YYEEEE. This CDR3 spans 13 amino acids. The ends were cut back, 2 bases at V and 4 bases at J, with 9 bases in the middle. The CDR3 DNA reads TGTGCCAGCAGCTTAGCGGGGTTCACTGAAGCTTTCTTT. Its translation: CASSLAGFTEAFF.

The V and J genes are TRBV28 and TRBJ2-7, with 11 nucleotides matching TRBD1. Trimming at V came to 3 bases and at J to 0 bases, leaving 7 bases not matched to a gene. This CDR3 region has 17 residues. Germline CDR1 is MDHEN and CDR2 is SYDVKM. The CDR3 loop is CASSFGTGGPSSYEQYF. The CDR3 nucleotides read TGTGCCAGCAGTTTTGGGACAGGGGGACCGAGCTCCTACGAGCAGTACTTC.

V usage is TRBV9 and J usage is TRBJ2-5; tentatively, D is TRBD1 (6 bases). The germline V gene encodes CDR1 SGDLS and CDR2 YYNGEE. The V and J ends lost 1 base and 2 bases respectively, with 6 bases between them. The CDR3 sequence is 13 residues long. CDR3 sequence (DNA): TGTGCCAGCAGCGTAAGGGGGCAAGAGACCCAGTACTTC. Translated, it gives CASSVRGQETQYF. Variable domain in full (rest from reference TRBV9 and TRBJ2-5): DSGVTQTPKHLITATGQRVTLRCSPRSGDLSVYWYQQSLDQGLQFLIQYYNGEERAKGNILERFSAQQFPDLHSELNLSSLELGDSALYFCASSVRGQETQYFGPGTRLLVL.

This clone came up once. The CDR3 DNA follows: TGCGCCAGCAGCGGGGGGGGTGGGGCACTCGAGCAGTACTTC. Its protein product is CASSGGGGALEQYF. The chain couples TRBV5-1 to TRBJ2-7, with 7 bases that match TRBD2. Germline assignment: CDR1 SGHRS and CDR2 YFSETQ. The V segment lost 4 bases and the J segment 6 bases; nucleotides outside the gene matches: 10. This CDR3 has 14 amino acids.

The sample holds a few counts of this clone. The rearrangement links TRBV4-2 to TRBJ2-7; 8 bases fit TRBD2. This CDR3 has 15 residues. Germline CDR1 and CDR2: LGHNA and YNFKEQ. V trimming: 1 base; J trimming: 4 bases; junction bases outside the gene matches: 6. As DNA, the CDR3 is TGTGCCAGCAGCCAAGGTTTGCGGGAGGCGTACGAGCAGTACTTC. Translating gives CASSQGLREAYEQYF.

V usage is TRBV5-4 and J usage is TRBJ1-2, with 7 bases aligning to TRBD1. With V trimmed by 4 bases and J by 6 bases, 6 bases remained unmatched. This CDR3 contains 13 residues. Looked up from germline, CDR1 is SGHNT and CDR2 is YYREEE (reference sequence). CDR3 nucleotides: TGTGCCAGCAGCCACAGGGGAGCGAATGGCTACACCTTC. The encoded protein is CASSHRGANGYTF.

This clone occurred once. The gene calls are TRBV7-2 and TRBJ2-5; D is unresolved. This CDR3 has 13 amino acids. V dropped 2 bases and J dropped 3 bases, with 7 bases sitting between them. Germline CDR1 and CDR2: SGHTA and FQGNSA. DNA of the CDR3: TGTGCCAGCAGCTTATCTCCGGAAGAGACCCAGTACTTC. Protein sequence: CASSLSPEETQYF.

This rearrangement joins TRBV29-1 to TRBJ2-6, with TRBD1 matching over 10 bases. This CDR3 spans 16 amino acids. Germline trimming cut 5 bases from V and 4 bases from J; bases unmatched to any gene: 8. Germline values: CDR1 SQVTM, CDR2 ANQGSEA. The CDR3 spells CSVTGQGSSGANVLTF. In DNA, the CDR3 is TGCAGCGTTACGGGACAGGGGAGTTCCGGGGCCAACGTCCTGACTTTC.

The V and J genes are TRBV4-1 and TRBJ2-1, with TRBD2 matching over 7 bases. The CDR3 extends over 15 amino acids. With 4 bases clipped from V and 2 bases from J, the junction kept 5 bases outside the gene matches. Germline CDR1 MGHRA, CDR2 YSYEKL. The CDR3 nucleotides read TGCGCCAGCAGCCCCCAGGGACTACCCTACAATGAGCAGTTCTTC. It translates to CASSPQGLPYNEQFF.